These 9 T cell receptor beta chains were sequenced from one sample in a study of PD-L1 blockade in urothelial cancer. Time point described: pretreatment peripheral blood. The method was immunoSEQ multiplex PCR; TCRdb's version includes in-frame clones alone and lacks a portion of them. The sample consists of around 130,000 clones, less than 85% of them appearing once. The sequencing used PBMCs, collected around atezolizumab (anti-PD-L1) treatment. The receptors stem from a man in his forties or fifties with urothelial cancer.

V usage is TRBV7-2 and J usage is TRBJ2-1; no clear D gene. In germline, CDR1 is SGHTA, CDR2 FQGNSA. V lost 5 bases and J lost 2, with 4 bases in between. The CDR3 is 12 amino acids. CDR3 nucleotides: TGTGCCAGCAGCCCCACCTACAATGAGCAGTTCTTC. Translation: CASSPTYNEQFF.

This sequence joins TRBV12-5 and TRBJ2-1; D is possibly TRBD2 (6 bases). This CDR3 spans 21 amino acids. The V gene lost 0 bases and the J gene lost 6 bases, with 30 bases spanning the gap. The germline V gene encodes CDR1 LGHNT and CDR2 FRNRAP. The CDR3 coding sequence is TGTGCTAGTGGTTTGGTCCTAACTAGCTTCTCTACCGTTCCCTCGCGCAATGAGCAGTTCTTC. This sequence encodes CASGLVLTSFSTVPSRNEQFF. Looking up the rest from reference TRBV12-5 and TRBJ2-1 gives the full variable domain: DARVTQTPRHKVTEMGQEVTMRCQPILGHNTVFWYRQTMMQGLELLAYFRNRAPLDDSGMPKDRFSAEMPDATLATLKIQPSEPRDSAVYFCASGLVLTSFSTVPSRNEQFFGPGTRLTVL.

This clone was observed a few times. This sequence joins TRBV6-1 and TRBJ2-1, with 12 nucleotides matching TRBD2. CDR3 size: 14 residues. Germline values: CDR1 MNHNS, CDR2 SASEGT. J gave up 7 bases and V 4 bases, and 2 bases lay outside the gene matches. CDR3 DNA sequence: TGTGCCAGCAGTGCTAGCGGGAGGGCTAATGAGCAGTTCTTC. Amino acids: CASSASGRANEQFF.

This clone was recorded once. The chain recombines TRBV27 with TRBJ2-7; 7 bases fit TRBD1. Germline loops: CDR1 MNHEY, CDR2 SMNVEV (reference sequence). The CDR3 has 15 amino acids. V lost 7 bases and J lost 3; bases outside the gene matches: 12. The CDR3 nucleotides read TGTGCCAGCACCCCTCGGACAGGCCCCGGCTACGAGCAGTACTTC. Protein product: CASTPRTGPGYEQYF.

The rearrangement links TRBV5-4 to TRBJ2-7; D might be TRBD1 (6 bases). Germline lookup yields CDR1 SGHNT and CDR2 YYREEE (reference sequence). The V end was cut by 4 bases, the J end by 0 bases, with 8 bases between. The CDR3 loop spans 13 amino acids. This CDR3 is CASSQQGSYEQYF. DNA for the CDR3: TGTGCCAGCAGCCAACAGGGCTCCTACGAGCAGTACTTC.

This clone was counted a few times. The J gene is TRBJ2-5, the V gene TRBV29-1; 9 bases map to TRBD1. Germline CDR1 reads SQVTM; CDR2 reads ANQGSEA. The V gene end was trimmed by 4 bases and the J gene end by 5 bases; junction bases not matched to a gene: 11. This CDR3 has 15 residues. The CDR3: CSVVPNTGGWETQYF. The CDR3 DNA is TGCAGCGTTGTTCCCAATACAGGGGGCTGGGAGACCCAGTACTTC.

V gene TRBV7-9 combines with J gene TRBJ2-2; 9 nucleotides agree with TRBD2. The CDR3 covers 17 residues. V gave up 1 base and J gave up 0 bases; unmatched junction bases: 3. Germline V CDR1 and CDR2: SEHNR, FQNEAQ (reference sequence). DNA for the CDR3: TGTGCCAGCAGCTTAGTGGGACTAGCCGCGAACACCGGGGAGCTGTTTTTT. Translating gives CASSLVGLAANTGELFF. Combining the CDR3 with reference TRBV7-9 and TRBJ2-2 gives the whole variable domain DTGVSQNPRHKITKRGQNVTFRCDPISEHNRLYWYRQTLGQGPEFLTYFQNEAQLEKSRLLSDRFSAERPKGSFSTLEIQRTEQGDSAMYLCASSLVGLAANTGELFFGEGSRLTVL.

The rearrangement links TRBV5-1 to TRBJ2-7, with TRBD2 matching 14 bases. The CDR3 is made up of 15 amino acids. The V and J ends lost 4 bases and 6 bases, in that order; junction bases with no gene match: 6. Germline V lookup: CDR1 SGHRS, CDR2 YFSETQ. Written as DNA, the CDR3 is TGCGCCAGCAGCGTGAGAGGACTAGCGGGAGGCGAGCAGTACTTC. Amino acids: CASSVRGLAGGEQYF.

The chain has TRBV19 and TRBJ1-2; weak D call: TRBD1 (6 bases). The CDR3 is made up of 14 amino acids. The ends were cut back, 3 bases at V and 5 bases at J, with 13 bases in the middle. CDR1 is LNHDA and CDR2 is SQIVND in the germline V gene (reference sequence). In DNA form, the CDR3 reads TGTGCCAGTAGTATCACCGGGACACAGTATGGCTACACCTTC. Amino acids: CASSITGTQYGYTF.